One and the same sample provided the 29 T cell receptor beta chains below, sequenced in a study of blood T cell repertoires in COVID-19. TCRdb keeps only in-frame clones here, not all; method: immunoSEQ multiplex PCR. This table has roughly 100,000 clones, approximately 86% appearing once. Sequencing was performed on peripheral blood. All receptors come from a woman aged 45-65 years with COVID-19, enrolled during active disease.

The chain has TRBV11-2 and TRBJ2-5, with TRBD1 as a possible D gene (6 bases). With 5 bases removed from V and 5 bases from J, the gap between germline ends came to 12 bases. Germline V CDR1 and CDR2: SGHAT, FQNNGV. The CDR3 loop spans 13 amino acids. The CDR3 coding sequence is TGTGCCAGCAGCCCCCGCACAGGGGAGACCCAGTACTTC. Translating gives CASSPRTGETQYF.

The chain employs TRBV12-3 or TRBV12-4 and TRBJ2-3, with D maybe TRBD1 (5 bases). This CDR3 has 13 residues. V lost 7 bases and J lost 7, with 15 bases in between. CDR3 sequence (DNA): TGTGCCAGCACCCTAGGGGCTGGTTATACGCAGTATTTT. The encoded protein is CASTLGAGYTQYF.

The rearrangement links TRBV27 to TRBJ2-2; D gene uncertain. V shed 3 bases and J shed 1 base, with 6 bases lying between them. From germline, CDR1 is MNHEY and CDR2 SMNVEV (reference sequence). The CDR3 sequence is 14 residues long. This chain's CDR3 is CASSFRENTGELFF. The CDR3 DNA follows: TGTGCCAGCAGTTTCCGAGAGAACACCGGGGAGCTGTTTTTT.

CDR3 sequence reads: CAIAEDPARGGELFF. CDR3 DNA: TGTGCCATCGCTGAGGATCCAGCCCGCGGCGGGGAGCTGTTTTTT. V and J are TRBV10-3 and TRBJ2-2; D gene unclear. V gave up 8 bases and J gave up 7 bases, with 20 bases separating them. The CDR3 totals 15 residues. The germline gives CDR1 ENHRY, CDR2 SYGVKD.

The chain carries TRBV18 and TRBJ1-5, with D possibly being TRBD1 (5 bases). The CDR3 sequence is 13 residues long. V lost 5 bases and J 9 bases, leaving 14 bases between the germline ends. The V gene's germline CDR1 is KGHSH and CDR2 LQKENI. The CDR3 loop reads CASSLGDDRPQHF. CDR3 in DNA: TGTGCCAGCTCATTAGGGGATGATCGGCCCCAGCATTTT.

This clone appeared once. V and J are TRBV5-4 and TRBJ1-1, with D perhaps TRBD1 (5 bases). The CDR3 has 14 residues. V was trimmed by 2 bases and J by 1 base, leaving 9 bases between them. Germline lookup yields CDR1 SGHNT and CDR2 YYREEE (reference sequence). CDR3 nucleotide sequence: TGTGCCAGCAGCTTAGGGGTTTCGAACACTGAAGCTTTCTTT. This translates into CASSLGVSNTEAFF.

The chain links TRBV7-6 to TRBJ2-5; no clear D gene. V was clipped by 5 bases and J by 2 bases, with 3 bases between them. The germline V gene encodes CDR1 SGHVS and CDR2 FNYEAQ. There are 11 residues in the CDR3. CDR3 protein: CASSQQETQYF. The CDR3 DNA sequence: TGTGCCAGCAGCCAACAAGAGACCCAGTACTTC.

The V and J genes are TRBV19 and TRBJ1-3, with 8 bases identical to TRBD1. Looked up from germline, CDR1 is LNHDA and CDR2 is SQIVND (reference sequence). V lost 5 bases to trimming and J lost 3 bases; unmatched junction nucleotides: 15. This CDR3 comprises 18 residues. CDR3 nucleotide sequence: TGTGCCAGTAGTGCACCCGGACAGGGTGGGTTCGGTGGAAACACCATATATTTT. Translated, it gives CASSAPGQGGFGGNTIYF.

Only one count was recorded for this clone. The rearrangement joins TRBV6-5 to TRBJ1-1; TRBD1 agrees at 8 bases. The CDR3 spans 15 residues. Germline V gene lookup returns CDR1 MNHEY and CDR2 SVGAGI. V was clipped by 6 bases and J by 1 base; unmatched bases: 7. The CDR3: CASSRQGMGNTEAFF. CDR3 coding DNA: TGTGCCAGCAGCCGACAGGGGATGGGGAACACTGAAGCTTTCTTT.

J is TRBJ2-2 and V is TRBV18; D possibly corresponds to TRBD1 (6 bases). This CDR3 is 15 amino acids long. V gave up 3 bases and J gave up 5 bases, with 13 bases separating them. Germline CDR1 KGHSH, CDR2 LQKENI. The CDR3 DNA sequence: TGTGCCAGCTCACCTCAGGGGATGAGGACCGGGGAGCTGTTTTTT. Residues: CASSPQGMRTGELFF. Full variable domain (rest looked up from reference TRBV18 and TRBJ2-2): NAGVMQNPRHLVRRRGQEARLRCSPMKGHSHVYWYRQLPEEGLKFMVYLQKENIIDESGMPKERFSAEFPKEGPSILRIQQVVRGDSAAYFCASSPQGMRTGELFFGEGSRLTVL.

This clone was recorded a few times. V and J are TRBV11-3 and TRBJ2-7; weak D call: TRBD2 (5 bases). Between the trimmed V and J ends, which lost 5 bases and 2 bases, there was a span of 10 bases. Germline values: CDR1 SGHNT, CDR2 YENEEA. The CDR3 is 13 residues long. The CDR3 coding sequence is TGTGCCAGCAGCGTGGGGAGCACCTACGAGCAGTACTTC. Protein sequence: CASSVGSTYEQYF.

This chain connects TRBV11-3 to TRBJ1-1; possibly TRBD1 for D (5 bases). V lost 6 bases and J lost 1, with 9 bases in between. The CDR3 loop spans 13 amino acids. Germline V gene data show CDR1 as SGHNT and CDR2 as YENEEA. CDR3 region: CASRGRENTEAFF. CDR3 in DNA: TGTGCCAGCAGGGGGCGAGAGAACACTGAAGCTTTCTTT. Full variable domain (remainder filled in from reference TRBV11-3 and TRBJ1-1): EAGVVQSPRYKIIEKKQPVAFWCNPISGHNTLYWYLQNLGQGPELLIRYENEEAVDDSQLPKDRFSAERLKGVDSTLKIQPAELGDSAVYLCASRGRENTEAFFGQGTRLTVV.

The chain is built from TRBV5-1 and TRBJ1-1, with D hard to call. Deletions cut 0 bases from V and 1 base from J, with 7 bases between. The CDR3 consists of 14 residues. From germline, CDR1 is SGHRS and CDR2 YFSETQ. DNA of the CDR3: TGCGCCAGCAGCTTGGAGCGGGGGAACACTGAAGCTTTCTTT. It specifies CASSLERGNTEAFF.

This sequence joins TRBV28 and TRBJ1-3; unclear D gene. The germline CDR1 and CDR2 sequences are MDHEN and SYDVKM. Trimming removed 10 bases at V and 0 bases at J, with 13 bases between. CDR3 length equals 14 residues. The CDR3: CATEPEFSGNTIYF. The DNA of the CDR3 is TGTGCCACCGAACCCGAGTTCTCTGGAAACACCATATATTTT.

The DNA of the CDR3 is TGTGCCAGCAGCGATCCAGGCACTGAAGCTTTCTTT. The encoded protein is CASSDPGTEAFF. This sequence joins TRBV2 and TRBJ1-1; D remains ambiguous. CDR1 and CDR2 (germline): SNHLY, FYNNEI. Trimming cost V 6 bases and J 4 bases, with 9 bases left between them. The length of the CDR3 is 12 residues.

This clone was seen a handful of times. The CDR3 DNA reads as TGTGCCTGGAGTGTACAGAGTACAGGGTCTGGTGGCACCTTC. Translating gives CAWSVQSTGSGGTF. The V gene is TRBV30, the J gene TRBJ1-2; the D gene is possibly TRBD1 (6 bases). CDR3 length: 14 amino acids. The V end was cut by 0 bases, the J end by 13 bases, with 21 bases between. Germline-derived CDR1 and CDR2 are GTSNPN and SVGIG (reference sequence).

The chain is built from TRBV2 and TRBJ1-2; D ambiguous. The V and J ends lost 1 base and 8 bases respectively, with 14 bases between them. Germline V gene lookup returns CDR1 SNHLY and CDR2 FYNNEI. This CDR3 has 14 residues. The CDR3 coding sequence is TGTGCCAGCAGTGAAGGGTCGGGGATTCGGGGCTACACCTTC. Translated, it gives CASSEGSGIRGYTF. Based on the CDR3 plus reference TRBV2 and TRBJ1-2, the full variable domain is EPEVTQTPSHQVTQMGQEVILRCVPISNHLYFYWYRQILGQKVEFLVSFYNNEISEKSEIFDDQFSVERPDGSNFTLKIRSTKLEDSAMYFCASSEGSGIRGYTFGSGTRLTVV.

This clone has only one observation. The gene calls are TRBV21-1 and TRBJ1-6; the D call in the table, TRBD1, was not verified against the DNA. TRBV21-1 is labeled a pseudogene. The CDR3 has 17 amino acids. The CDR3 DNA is TGTGCCAGCAGCAAAGACAGGGGCCTGGAAAATAATTCACCCCTCCACTTT. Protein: CASSKDRGLENNSPLHF.

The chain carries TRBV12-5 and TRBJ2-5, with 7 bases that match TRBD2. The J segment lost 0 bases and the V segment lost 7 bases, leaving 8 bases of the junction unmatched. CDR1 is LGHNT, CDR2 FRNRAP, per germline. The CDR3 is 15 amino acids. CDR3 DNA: TGTGCTAGTGCCGGGGAGGGAGGGGACCAAGAGACCCAGTACTTC. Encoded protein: CASAGEGGDQETQYF. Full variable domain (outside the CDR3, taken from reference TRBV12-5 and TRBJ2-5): DARVTQTPRHKVTEMGQEVTMRCQPILGHNTVFWYRQTMMQGLELLAYFRNRAPLDDSGMPKDRFSAEMPDATLATLKIQPSEPRDSAVYFCASAGEGGDQETQYFGPGTRLLVL.

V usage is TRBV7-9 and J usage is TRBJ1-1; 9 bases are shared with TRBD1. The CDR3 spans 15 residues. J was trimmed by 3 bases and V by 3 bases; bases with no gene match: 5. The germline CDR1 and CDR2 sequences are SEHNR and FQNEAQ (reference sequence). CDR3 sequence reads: CASSFSTGGHTEAFF. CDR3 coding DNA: TGTGCCAGCAGCTTTTCGACAGGGGGGCACACTGAAGCTTTCTTT. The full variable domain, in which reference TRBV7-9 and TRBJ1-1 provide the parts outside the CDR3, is DTGVSQNPRHKITKRGQNVTFRCDPISEHNRLYWYRQTLGQGPEFLTYFQNEAQLEKSRLLSDRFSAERPKGSFSTLEIQRTEQGDSAMYLCASSFSTGGHTEAFFGQGTRLTVV.

CDR3 nucleotide sequence: TGCGCCAGCAGCCCGGACACCTATGCAACTAATGAAAAACTGTTTTTT. Protein: CASSPDTYATNEKLFF. The gene calls are TRBV5-1 and TRBJ1-4; TRBD1 is a possible D gene (5 bases). This CDR3 has 16 residues. Germline V lookup: CDR1 SGHRS, CDR2 YFSETQ. The germline V and J ends were trimmed by 4 bases and 0 bases, with 13 bases remaining between them.

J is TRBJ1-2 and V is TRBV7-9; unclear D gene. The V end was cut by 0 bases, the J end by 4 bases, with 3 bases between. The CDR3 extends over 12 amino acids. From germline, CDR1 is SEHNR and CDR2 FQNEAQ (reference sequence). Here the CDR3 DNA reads TGTGCCAGCAGCTTAGCTCTCTATGGCTACACCTTC. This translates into CASSLALYGYTF.

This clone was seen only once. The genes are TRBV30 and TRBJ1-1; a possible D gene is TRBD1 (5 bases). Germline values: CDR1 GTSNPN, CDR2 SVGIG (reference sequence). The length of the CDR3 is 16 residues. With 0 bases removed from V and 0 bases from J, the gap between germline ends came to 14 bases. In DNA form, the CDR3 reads TGTGCCTGGAGTGTAGTGCAGGGATCGATGAACACTGAAGCTTTCTTT. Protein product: CAWSVVQGSMNTEAFF. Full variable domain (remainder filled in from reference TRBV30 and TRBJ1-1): SQTIHQWPATLVQPVGSPLSLECTVEGTSNPNLYWYRQAAGRGLQLLFYSVGIGQISSEVPQNLSASRPQDRQFILSSKKLLLSDSGFYLCAWSVVQGSMNTEAFFGQGTRLTVV.

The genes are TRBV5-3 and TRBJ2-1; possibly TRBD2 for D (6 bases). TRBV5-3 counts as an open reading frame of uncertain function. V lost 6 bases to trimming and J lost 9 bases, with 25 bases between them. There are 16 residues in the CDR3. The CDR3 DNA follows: TGTGCCAGAACCAAGTCTTGGTCGGGGGAACCGGGTGAGCAGTTCTTC. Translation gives CARTKSWSGEPGEQFF.

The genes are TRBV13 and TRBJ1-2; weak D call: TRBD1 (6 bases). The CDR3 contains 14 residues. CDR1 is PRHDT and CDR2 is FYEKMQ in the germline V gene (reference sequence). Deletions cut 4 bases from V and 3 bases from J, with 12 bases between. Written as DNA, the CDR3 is TGTGCCAGCAGCTCGGGGGGCGAATACTATGGCTACACCTTC. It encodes CASSSGGEYYGYTF.

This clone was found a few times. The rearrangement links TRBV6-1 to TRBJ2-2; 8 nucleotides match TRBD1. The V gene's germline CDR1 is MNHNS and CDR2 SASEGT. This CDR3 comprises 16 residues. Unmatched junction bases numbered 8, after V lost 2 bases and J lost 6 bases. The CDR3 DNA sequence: TGTGCCAGCAGTGAATTAAGGACAGGGTTGTCCGGGGAGCTGTTTTTT. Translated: CASSELRTGLSGELFF.

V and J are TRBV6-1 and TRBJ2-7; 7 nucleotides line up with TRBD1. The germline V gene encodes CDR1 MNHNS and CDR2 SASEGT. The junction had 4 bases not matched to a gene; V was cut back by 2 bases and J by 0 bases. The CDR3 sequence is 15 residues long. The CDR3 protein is CASSEMGQSSYEQYF. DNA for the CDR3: TGTGCCAGCAGTGAAATGGGACAGAGCTCCTACGAGCAGTACTTC.

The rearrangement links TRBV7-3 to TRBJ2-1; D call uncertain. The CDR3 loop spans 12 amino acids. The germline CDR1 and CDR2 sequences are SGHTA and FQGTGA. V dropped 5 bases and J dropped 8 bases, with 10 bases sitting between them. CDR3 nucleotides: TGTGCCAGCAGCGGGCCCGGCCATGAGCAGTTCTTC. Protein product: CASSGPGHEQFF.

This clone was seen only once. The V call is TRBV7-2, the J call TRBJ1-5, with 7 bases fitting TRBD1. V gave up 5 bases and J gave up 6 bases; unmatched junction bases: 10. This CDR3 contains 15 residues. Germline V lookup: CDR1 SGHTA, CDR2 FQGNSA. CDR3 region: CASSPTTGEGQPQHF. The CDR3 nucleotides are TGTGCCAGCAGCCCAACTACAGGGGAAGGTCAGCCCCAGCATTTT.